The entry below describes one TCR beta chain. The data belong to a study of blood T cell repertoires in COVID-19. Overall study: COVID-19 samples collected from the United States, Italy and Spain covered acute and convalescent phases. Sources were T cells, B-cell-depleted T cells, or PBMCs; the material itself was cDNA or gDNA.

With 4 bases removed from V and 3 bases from J, the gap between germline ends came to 16 bases. The CDR3 is made up of 17 amino acids. Germline CDR1 is PRHDT and CDR2 is FYEKMQ (reference sequence). Original data processing: Reference gene primer amplification in the assay estimated nucleated cell counts. Only in-frame clones appear in the TCRdb table, and some are missing; sequencing was by immunoSEQ multiplex PCR. Clone size and the V and J calls come from that table; the DNA yielded D and trimming. The profile shows about 160,000 clones, around 85% of them singletons. The origin of this receptor is a human donor with acute or convalescent COVID-19. The donor label of this sample is uncertain. This chain uses TRBV13 with TRBJ1-6, with D uncertain. Sequencing was carried out using peripheral blood. CDR3 amino acids: CASSSEWSRGYNSPLHF. Written as DNA, the CDR3 is TGTGCCAGCAGCTCTGAGTGGTCCCGGGGCTATAATTCACCCCTCCACTTT.